Here is one T cell receptor (beta chain) with its context. Antigen unknown. The sample originates from a study of cytomegalovirus exposure and HLA in healthy donors. The study, taken as a whole, reports: A later analysis linked about 17,000 TCR beta sequences to HLA alleles at 0.05 false discovery rate. The Asian-associated ancestry cluster reportedly had fewer N-insertions than the approximately 690-donor mean in a later analysis. It was reported that TCR beta sequences correctly inferred the HLA-A and HLA-B alleles for most subjects.

Primers: 60 Vbeta forward and 13 Jbeta reverse. Some clones are missing from TCRdb's copy, which holds only in-frame ones; the method was immunoSEQ multiplex PCR. Of about 87,000 clones listed, 74% are singletons. With V trimmed by 3 bases and J by 10 bases, 5 bases remained unmatched. CDR1 SGDLS and CDR2 YYNGEE come from the germline V gene. The CDR3 sequence is 14 residues long. The origin of this receptor is a man younger than 45 in good health and CMV-seropositive. Material: PBMCs. V and J are TRBV9 and TRBJ1-6; TRBD1 aligns across 9 bases. The CDR3 reads CASSGGTGRSPLHF. Written as DNA, the CDR3 is TGTGCCAGCAGCGGGGGGACAGGGCGGTCACCCCTCCACTTT. Variable domain in full (rest from reference TRBV9 and TRBJ1-6): DSGVTQTPKHLITATGQRVTLRCSPRSGDLSVYWYQQSLDQGLQFLIQYYNGEERAKGNILERFSAQQFPDLHSELNLSSLELGDSALYFCASSGGTGRSPLHFGNGTRLTVT.